This TCR beta chain was observed in a study of vaccination and CD4 T cells after COVID-19. The overall study: At a median approximately 76 days (range 14 to 241) after dose two, post-vaccine samples were obtained. The peptides that stimulated the cells were overlapping spike peptides from SARS-CoV-2, HCoV-NL63, HCoV-OC43 and HCoV-229E. Every culture used as a control got a CEFX pool, an HIV-1 Nef pool, or no peptide.

Sequencing of cultured CD4+ T cell DNA used the Oncomine TCR Beta short-read assay. TCRdb re-analysed the PCR reads in MiXCR, keeping a single row per CDR3 protein. The sample carries about 14,000 distinct CDR3 sequences, approximately 45% recorded once. Concerning this clonotype: Its matching antigen is unknown.

Looked up from germline, CDR1 is MDHEN and CDR2 is SYDVKM. Trimming stripped 8 bases from V and 1 base from J, with 17 bases between. This CDR3 region has 15 residues. Documented treatment: roughly ten-day PBMC culture with coronavirus spike peptide pools or control peptides (ViraFEST assay). The V call is TRBV28, the J call TRBJ1-1; D might be TRBD1 (5 bases). The sample comprised cultured CD4+ T cells from blood. This receptor was taken from a human donor with COVID-19. CDR3 nucleotides: TGTGCCAGCGGGGCCTCGTCAGGATCGAACACTGAAGCTTTCTTT. Protein sequence: CASGASSGSNTEAFF.